This TCR beta chain was recovered during a study of vaccination and CD4 T cells after COVID-19. Study summary: Convalescent individuals numbered four females and six males, two being Hispanic. Study results and caveats: From about 20 to 38, the median of SARS-CoV-2-reactive clonotypes rose without reaching significance.

As to treatment: roughly 11-day PBMC culture with coronavirus spike peptide pools or control peptides (ViraFEST assay). Expanded clonotypes were found by TCR sequencing after peptide-pool stimulation (ViraFEST). V was cut by 5 bases and J by 4 bases, with 11 bases left in between. This CDR3 contains 14 residues. Per the germline V gene, CDR1 is SGHNT and CDR2 is YENEEA. Remarks on this clonotype: Antigen specificity is unknown.

Sequencing of DNA taken from cultured CD4+ T cells relied on the Oncomine TCR Beta short-read assay. One entry per CDR3 protein, called by TCRdb with MiXCR from the PCR reads. The sample has 17,000 or so distinct CDR3 sequences, 23% seen once. The sequence was obtained from a human donor with COVID-19. The chain couples TRBV11-3 to TRBJ2-2, with D perhaps TRBD1 or TRBD2 (6 bases each). Sequencing input: cultured CD4+ T cells from blood. CDR3 in amino acids: CASSEGGLTGELFF. CDR3 sequence (DNA): TGTGCCAGCAGCGAGGGGGGCCTCACCGGGGAGCTGTTTTTT. The complete variable domain, with remaining parts taken from reference TRBV11-3 and TRBJ2-2, reads EAGVVQSPRYKIIEKKQPVAFWCNPISGHNTLYWYLQNLGQGPELLIRYENEEAVDDSQLPKDRFSAERLKGVDSTLKIQPAELGDSAVYLCASSEGGLTGELFFGEGSRLTVL.